This T cell receptor (beta chain) was found in a study of cytomegalovirus exposure and HLA in healthy donors. Study-level findings and limits: Productive rates of about 87% or about 30% were seen for most TCR beta V segments in an earlier analysis.

Deletions cut 0 bases from V and 2 bases from J, with 10 bases between. This CDR3 is 15 amino acids long. Germline V gives CDR1 KGHSH, CDR2 LQKENI. Concerning this clone: The antigen is not known.

Use of 60 Vbeta and 13 Jbeta primers characterized the PCR. This table comes from immunoSEQ multiplex PCR, and its TCRdb copy is limited to in-frame clones, with some not included. The data contain 95,000 to 100,000 clones, roughly 80% of them singletons. The J gene is TRBJ2-5, the V gene TRBV18; D is perhaps TRBD2 (6 bases). This sequence originates from a female donor in good health and CMV-seronegative. The sequencing input was PBMCs. The CDR3 DNA follows: TGTGCCAGCTCACCACCTTCACTAGCTCAAGAGACCCAGTACTTC. Translating it yields CASSPPSLAQETQYF.